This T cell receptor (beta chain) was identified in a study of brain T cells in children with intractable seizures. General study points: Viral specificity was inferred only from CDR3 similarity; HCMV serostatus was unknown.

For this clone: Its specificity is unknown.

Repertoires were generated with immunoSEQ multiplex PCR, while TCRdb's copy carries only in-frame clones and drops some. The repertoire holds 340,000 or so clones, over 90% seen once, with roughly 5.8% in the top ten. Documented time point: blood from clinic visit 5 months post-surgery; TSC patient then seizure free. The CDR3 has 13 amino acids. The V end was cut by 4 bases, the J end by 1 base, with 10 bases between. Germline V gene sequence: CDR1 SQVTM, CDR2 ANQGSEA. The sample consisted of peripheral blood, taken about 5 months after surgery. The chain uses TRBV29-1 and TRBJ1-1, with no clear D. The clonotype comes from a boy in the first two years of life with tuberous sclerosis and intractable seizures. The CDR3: CSVVRAENTEAFF. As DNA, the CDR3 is TGCAGCGTTGTAAGGGCGGAGAACACTGAAGCTTTCTTT.